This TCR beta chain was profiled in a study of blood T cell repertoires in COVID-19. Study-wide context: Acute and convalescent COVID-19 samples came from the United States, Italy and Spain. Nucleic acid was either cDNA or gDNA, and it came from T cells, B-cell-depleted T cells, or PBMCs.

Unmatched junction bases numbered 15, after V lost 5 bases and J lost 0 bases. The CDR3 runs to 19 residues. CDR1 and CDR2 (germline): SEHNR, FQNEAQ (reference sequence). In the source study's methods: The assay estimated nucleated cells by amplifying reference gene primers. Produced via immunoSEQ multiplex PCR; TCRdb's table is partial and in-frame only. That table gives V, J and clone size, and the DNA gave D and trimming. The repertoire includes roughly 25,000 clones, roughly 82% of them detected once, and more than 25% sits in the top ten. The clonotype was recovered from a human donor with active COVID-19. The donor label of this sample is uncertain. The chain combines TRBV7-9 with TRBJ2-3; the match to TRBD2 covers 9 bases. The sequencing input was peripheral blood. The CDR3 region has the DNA TGTGCCAGCAGCGCGAGTCTGGGCGGGGGGGCCGGAAGCACAGATACGCAGTATTTT. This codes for CASSASLGGGAGSTDTQYF.